The clone carrying this TCR beta chain showed up just a few times. The antigen remains unidentified. This sample was taken from a study of T cell responses to AZD1222 COVID-19 vaccine. Regarding the study as a whole: The study reported that nearly half of spike-specific TCRs target unmutated variant regions. Females made up more of the donors, who were largely white British, and clonal diversity may have come out too low.

Germline CDR1 MNHEY, CDR2 SVGAGI. The CDR3 spans 14 residues. Trimming removed 2 bases from V and 8 bases from J, with 10 bases in between. Doses given second, at about 4 or about 12 weeks, were pooled. Repertoires were generated with immunoSEQ multiplex PCR, while TCRdb's copy carries only in-frame clones and drops some. This table holds 50,000 or so clones, around 80% found once. The TCR comes from an adult who received the AZD1222 COVID-19 vaccine. Sequences were derived from peripheral blood, sampled 28 days after the second AZD1222 dose. The V gene is TRBV6-5, the J gene TRBJ1-6; D uncertain. The CDR3 is CASSYESDHSPLHF. CDR3 coding DNA: TGTGCCAGCAGTTACGAGTCAGACCATTCACCCCTCCACTTT.